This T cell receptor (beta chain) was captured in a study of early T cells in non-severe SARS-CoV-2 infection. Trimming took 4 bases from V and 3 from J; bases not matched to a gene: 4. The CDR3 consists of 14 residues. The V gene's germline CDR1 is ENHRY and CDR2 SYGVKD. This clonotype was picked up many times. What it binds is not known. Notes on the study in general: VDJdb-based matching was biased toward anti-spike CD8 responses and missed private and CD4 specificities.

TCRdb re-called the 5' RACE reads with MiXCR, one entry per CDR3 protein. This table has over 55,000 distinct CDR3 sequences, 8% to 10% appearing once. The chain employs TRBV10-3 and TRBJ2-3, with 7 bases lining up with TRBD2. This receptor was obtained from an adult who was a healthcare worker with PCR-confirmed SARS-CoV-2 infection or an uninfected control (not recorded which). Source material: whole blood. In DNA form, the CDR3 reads TGTGCCATCAGTGGCCTAGCGGAAACAGATACGCAGTATTTT. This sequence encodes CAISGLAETDTQYF.